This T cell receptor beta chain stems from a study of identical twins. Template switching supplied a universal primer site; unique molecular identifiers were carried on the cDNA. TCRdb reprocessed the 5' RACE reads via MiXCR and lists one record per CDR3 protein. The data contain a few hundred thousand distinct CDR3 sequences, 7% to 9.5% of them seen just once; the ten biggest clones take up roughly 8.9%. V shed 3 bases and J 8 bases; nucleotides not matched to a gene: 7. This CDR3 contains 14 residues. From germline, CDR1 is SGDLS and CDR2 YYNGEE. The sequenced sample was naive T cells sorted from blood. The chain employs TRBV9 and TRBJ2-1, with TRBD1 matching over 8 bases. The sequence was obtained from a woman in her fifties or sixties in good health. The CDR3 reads CASSARTGLDEQFF. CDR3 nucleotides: TGTGCCAGCAGCGCCCGGACAGGGCTTGATGAGCAGTTCTTC.